The 14 T cell receptor beta chains below were found in one sample sequenced in a study of CD4+ T cells in melanoma. Sequenced by immunoSEQ multiplex PCR; TCRdb stores in-frame clones only, minus some. The sample lists fewer than 150,000 clones; 80% to 95% were seen once. These receptors originate from a human donor with melanoma.

The CDR3 reads CASSVQGQTNSPLHF. The CDR3 bases are TGTGCCAGCAGTGTACAGGGACAGACTAATTCACCCCTCCACTTT. The chain recombines TRBV2 with TRBJ1-6; 7 nucleotides align to TRBD1. This CDR3 is built from 15 residues. The germline V gene has CDR1 SNHLY and CDR2 FYNNEI. V dropped 4 bases and J dropped 6; count of bases not matched to a gene: 6.

There are a few counts of this clone. Other DNA sequences in the sample encode the same CDR3. V and J are TRBV5-1 and TRBJ1-1; D is uncertain. V lost 0 bases and J lost 7, with 7 bases in between. CDR3 length equals 12 residues. The V gene's germline CDR1 is SGHRS and CDR2 YFSETQ. The chain's CDR3 is CASSLDLIEAFF. The CDR3, as DNA: TGCGCCAGCAGCTTGGACCTTATTGAAGCTTTCTTT.

V and J are TRBV5-1 and TRBJ2-7; 7 bases map to TRBD1. The germline V gene encodes CDR1 SGHRS and CDR2 YFSETQ. The CDR3 is 14 amino acids. With 4 bases clipped from V and 4 bases from J, the junction kept 8 bases outside the gene matches. The CDR3 loop is CASSPGTVLYEQYF. DNA for the CDR3: TGCGCCAGCAGCCCGGGGACAGTTCTGTACGAGCAGTACTTC.

The chain combines TRBV5-6 with TRBJ1-1; possible D gene TRBD1, 5 bases. Germline CDR1 SGHDT, CDR2 YYEEEE. Trimming pared 2 bases from V and 11 bases from J, leaving 16 bases between. CDR3 length: 13 amino acids. For the CDR3, the DNA is TGTGCCAGCAGCTTCGACAGCGTTCTGGCCGCTTTCTTT. As protein: CASSFDSVLAAFF.

This clone showed up just once. The CDR3 DNA sequence: TGTGCCAGCACTCTCAATGGCGGCTACACCTTC. Protein: CASTLNGGYTF. J is TRBJ1-2 and V is TRBV5-5; D is undetermined. This CDR3 has 11 amino acids. The V gene lost 6 bases and the J gene lost 8 bases, with 11 bases spanning the gap. CDR1 is SGHKS and CDR2 is YYEKEE in the germline V gene (reference sequence).

The chain employs TRBV4-2 and TRBJ1-2; perhaps TRBD1 as D (6 bases). Germline loops: CDR1 LGHNA, CDR2 YNFKEQ. The ends were cut back, 0 bases at V and 4 bases at J, with 12 bases in the middle. The CDR3 has 15 amino acids. The CDR3 is CASSQEAGAGYGYTF. The CDR3 nucleotides read TGTGCCAGCAGCCAAGAAGCGGGGGCGGGCTATGGCTACACCTTC.

CDR3 residues: CASRLGQGGRPLHF. The CDR3 DNA reads TGTGCCAGCAGACTTGGACAGGGTGGGAGGCCCCTCCACTTT. V gene TRBV6-1 combines with J gene TRBJ1-6, with TRBD1 matching 8 bases. Germline loops: CDR1 MNHNS, CDR2 SASEGT. This CDR3 spans 14 amino acids. After removal of 6 bases from V and 13 bases from J, the junction contained 11 bases not matched to a gene.

DNA for the CDR3: TGTGCCAGCAGCCCGCGAACGGGGGGGGTAGGGACCGAGCAGTACTTC. Residues: CASSPRTGGVGTEQYF. The chain carries TRBV7-8 and TRBJ2-7; 8 nucleotides match TRBD2. With V trimmed by 5 bases and J by 6 bases, 15 bases remained unmatched. CDR1 and CDR2 (germline): SGHVS, FQNEAQ. The CDR3 has 16 residues.

This chain connects TRBV9 to TRBJ1-1; weak D call: TRBD1 (6 bases). CDR1 is SGDLS, CDR2 YYNGEE, per germline. The CDR3 consists of 15 residues. Between the trimmed V and J ends, which lost 4 bases and 1 base, there was a span of 14 bases. The CDR3: CASSLRGGGNTEAFF. The CDR3 region has the DNA TGTGCCAGCAGCCTCCGAGGGGGGGGGAACACTGAAGCTTTCTTT.

The rearrangement links TRBV7-9 to TRBJ1-4, with 8 bases matching TRBD1. Germline V gene sequence: CDR1 SEHNR, CDR2 FQNEAQ (reference sequence). V lost 1 base to trimming and J lost 14 bases; unmatched junction nucleotides: 6. The CDR3 has 13 amino acids. The CDR3 DNA sequence: TGTGCCAGCAGCTTAGTCCAGGGGGCTTATCTGTTTTTT. Translation: CASSLVQGAYLFF.

V and J are TRBV7-2 and TRBJ2-1; TRBD2 aligns across 9 bases. The germline V gene encodes CDR1 SGHTA and CDR2 FQGNSA. The length of the CDR3 is 14 residues. The V segment lost 8 bases and the J segment 9 bases; nucleotides outside the gene matches: 11. The CDR3 here is CASGGRGAGSEQFF. CDR3 DNA sequence: TGTGCCAGCGGCGGGAGGGGAGCCGGGTCTGAGCAGTTCTTC.

J is TRBJ1-1 and V is TRBV29-1; no reliable D call. CDR1 is SQVTM and CDR2 is ANQGSEA in the germline V gene. The CDR3 is 11 amino acids. V lost 5 bases, J lost 8 bases, and 12 bases lay in between. Here the CDR3 reads CSVWNGREAFF. CDR3 nucleotides: TGCAGCGTTTGGAACGGTCGCGAAGCTTTCTTT.

The gene calls are TRBV5-1 and TRBJ2-2; D not certain. The CDR3 consists of 13 residues. V gave up 6 bases and J gave up 3 bases, with 9 bases separating them. Germline V gives CDR1 SGHRS, CDR2 YFSETQ. CDR3 sequence: CASTFEYTGELFF. The CDR3 bases are TGCGCCAGCACCTTCGAATACACCGGGGAGCTGTTTTTT. The entire variable domain, with the rest obtained from reference TRBV5-1 and TRBJ2-2, is as follows: KAGVTQTPRYLIKTRGQQVTLSCSPISGHRSVSWYQQTPGQGLQFLFEYFSETQRNKGNFPGRFSGRQFSNSRSEMNVSTLELGDSALYLCASTFEYTGELFFGEGSRLTVL.

A single count supports this clone. The chain joins TRBV28 to TRBJ2-1, with D uncertain. Per the germline V gene, CDR1 is MDHEN and CDR2 is SYDVKM. The CDR3 is 12 residues long. V lost 8 bases, J lost 7 bases, and 12 bases lay in between. CDR3 DNA: TGTGCCAGCGCCCGTGAGTGGAATGAGCAGTTCTTC. It codes for CASAREWNEQFF.